This T cell receptor (beta chain) was found in a study of type 1 regulatory T cells (dated by TCRdb to the early 2020s). A note on the overall study: The study characterized an in vitro protocol that generated a Tr1-enriched, alloantigen-specific CD4 T cell product named T-allo10. T-allo10 was under clinical evaluation in patients with hematological malignancies receiving allogeneic hematopoietic stem cell transplantation. The investigation overall reported the following: Tr1 cells showed a more restricted TCR repertoire than non-Tr1 cells, which the study interpreted as alloantigen-induced clonal expansion.

From a lookup of the germline V gene (reference sequence), CDR1 and CDR2 are LNHDA and SQIVND. Inclusive of the bounding cysteine and phenylalanine, the CDR3 is 14 residues long. Only the CDR3 part of the read is kept: 42 bases, read in frame from the first base. V drops 5 bases and J drops 12 bases, leaving 22 bases in between. Instrument used: Illumina MiSeq. Starting from the raw public reads, TCRdb applied fastp trimming at Q25, assembled clones with MiXCR and retained in-frame beta chains. Duplicate CDR3 protein sequences are folded into a single record with the most common DNA and genes. The sample yields just under 65,000 distinct CDR3 sequences; around 49% were counted once. The ten largest make up about 2% of the sample. For this clonotype: Its cognate antigen has yet to be identified. No base quality values were provided; no much bigger clone lies one nucleotide off.

The sequence was collected from a human donor in good health. The chain joins TRBV19 to TRBJ1-2; the D region possibly corresponds to TRBD1 (6 bases align). Specimen: cultured non-Tr1 T cells, either the whole culture or a sorted T cell fraction (not recorded which). The cell subset or site label for this specimen denotes: non-Tr1 population from the T-allo10 product. The CDR3 region reads CASSSNRDEVVDTF. The DNA is as follows: TGTGCCAGTAGTTCAAACAGGGACGAGGTTGTCGACACCTTC.